One T cell receptor beta chain is described in this entry. Antigen unknown. Trimming cost V 3 bases and J 0 bases, with 12 bases left between them. The CDR3 runs to 14 residues. Germline loops: CDR1 SQVTM, CDR2 ANQGSEA. Time point: cycle 4 day 1 (C4D1), after 6 weeks of nivolumab. Each patient experienced a relapse that followed autologous stem cell transplantation, and brentuximab vedotin exposure varied. The data are from a study of PD-1 blockade in classical Hodgkin lymphoma. Study information: With a 2-week interval, patients received intravenous nivolumab at 3 mg/kg. General study results and limits: Those achieving complete response showed baseline diversity like newly diagnosed patients.

TCRdb keeps only in-frame clones here, not all; method: immunoSEQ multiplex PCR. The top ten hold under 2% of the sample, which has about 96,000 clones, roughly 91% seen once. This specimen was peripheral blood mononuclear cells (PBMCs), taken before the fourth cycle of nivolumab. The chain joins TRBV29-1 to TRBJ2-7, with D perhaps TRBD1 (6 bases). The sequence came from a human donor with classical Hodgkin lymphoma. This CDR3 reads CSVDLDSNSYEQYF. In nucleotides, the CDR3 is TGCAGCGTTGATCTGGACAGTAACTCCTACGAGCAGTACTTC.